The rows below give T cell receptor beta chains drawn from one sample of a study of shared clonotypes between healthy human individuals. Assay used: immunoSEQ multiplex PCR; TCRdb lists only in-frame clones, some missing. The sample has about 1 million clones; under 80% are singletons. Sequencing was performed on memory CD4+ T cells sorted from blood. These receptors were collected from a man aged 18 to 29 in good health. CDR3s include the opening cysteine and the closing phenylalanine or tryptophan. Each record gives: clone size, D gene, V gene, CDR3 length, J gene, CDR3 DNA, CDR3 protein. D genes are given only for firm matches. Clone size is not always given. Where it is, it says once, few, many or a class for expanded clones.

NA,TRBD1,TRBV19,15,TRBJ2-7,TGTGCCAGTAGTGCCTTGGACAGGGGATCCTACGAGCAGTACTTC,CASSALDRGSYEQYF
NA,TRBD2,TRBV4-1,15,TRBJ2-7,TGCGCCAGCAGCCTTACACTAGCGGGAGGTTCCGAGCAGTACTTC,CASSLTLAGGSEQYF
NA,TRBD2,TRBV5-4,19,TRBJ2-3,TGTGCCAGCAGCTTCCCGGGACTAGCGGGGGGGGAGAGTGCAGATACGCAGTATTTT,CASSFPGLAGGESADTQYF
NA,NA,TRBV27,16,TRBJ1-6,TGTGCCAGCAGTCTCTACCCCGGGACCGAGAATTCACCCCTCCACTTT,CASSLYPGTENSPLHF
few,TRBD1,TRBV5-4,16,TRBJ1-3,TGTGCCAGCAGCCAGGGGGGACAGCTCTCTGGAAACACCATATATTTT,CASSQGGQLSGNTIYF
NA,TRBD1,TRBV5-1,16,TRBJ2-7,TGCGCCAGCAGCTTGGCTGGGACAGGGAACTCCTACGAGCAGTACTTC,CASSLAGTGNSYEQYF
NA,NA,TRBV11-2,16,TRBJ1-4,TGTGCCAGCAGCTTAGGAGGGAGAGTGACTAATGAAAAACTGTTTTTT,CASSLGGRVTNEKLFF
many,TRBD2,TRBV7-2,16,TRBJ2-2,TGTGCCAGCTTCACTAGCGGGAGTATCAGCACCGGGGAGCTGTTTTTT,CASFTSGSISTGELFF
many,NA,TRBV5-4,13,TRBJ2-2,TGTGCCAGCAGCTTCAGGGGCACCGGGGAGCTGTTTTTT,CASSFRGTGELFF
NA,TRBD1,TRBV6-5,14,TRBJ2-7,TGTGCCAGCAGATCCCGGGACAGGGGGGGCGAGCAGTACTTC,CASRSRDRGGEQYF
NA,NA,TRBV7-9,14,TRBJ2-5,TGTGCCAGCAGCTTAGCCTCAGGCCAAGAGACCCAGTACTTC,CASSLASGQETQYF
NA,NA,TRBV10-3,12,TRBJ2-1,TGTGCCATCAGTGGGGACAAAAATGAGCAGTTCTTC,CAISGDKNEQFF
few,TRBD2,TRBV10-3,16,TRBJ2-7,TGTGCCATCAGCCCTTCACTAGCGGGAGGCTCCTACGAGCAGTACTTC,CAISPSLAGGSYEQYF
NA,NA,TRBV11-2,13,TRBJ1-2,TGTGCCAGCAGTTCAGGGTGGGACTATGGCTACACCTTC,CASSSGWDYGYTF
few,NA,TRBV11-2,13,TRBJ1-6,TGTGCCAGCAGCTTACCAGGGTTTTCACCCCTCCACTTT,CASSLPGFSPLHF
NA,NA,TRBV29-1,11,TRBJ2-1,TGCAGCGTCGTGACTGGAGTTGAGCAGTTCTTC,CSVVTGVEQFF
NA,TRBD1,TRBV5-1,16,TRBJ2-1,TGCGCCAGCAGCTTGGCCGGGACAGACGTTTTACACGGGCAATTCTTC,CASSLAGTDVLHGQFF
NA,NA,TRBV5-4,13,TRBJ1-2,TGTGCCAGCAGCCCCGACAGTGCCTATGGCTACACCTTC,CASSPDSAYGYTF
NA,TRBD1,TRBV27,14,TRBJ1-1,TGTGCCAGCAGAATTCGACAGGGAGGCACTGAAGCTTTCTTT,CASRIRQGGTEAFF
few,NA,TRBV25-1,15,TRBJ1-5,TGTGCCAGCAGCTCCCAGGGTAGTGGCAATCAGCCCCAGCATTTT,CASSSQGSGNQPQHF
NA,NA,TRBV7-3,14,TRBJ2-7,TGTGCCAGCAGCTTATCTCCGGGAAACTACGAGCAGTACTTC,CASSLSPGNYEQYF
NA,TRBD2,TRBV9,16,TRBJ2-2,TGTGCCAGCAGCGTAGGAACTAGCGGGGTAACCGGGGAGCTGTTTTTT,CASSVGTSGVTGELFF
many,TRBD1,TRBV29-1,14,TRBJ2-1,TGCAGCGTTGAAGATCGGACAGGGAGGAATGAGCAGTTCTTC,CSVEDRTGRNEQFF
few,NA,TRBV28,12,TRBJ1-5,TGTGCCAGCACCGAGGCCAACCAGCCCCAGCATTTT,CASTEANQPQHF
NA,NA,TRBV21-1,15,TRBJ1-2,TGTGCCAGCAGCCGATATAGGACAGCTAACTATGGCTACACCTTC,CASSRYRTANYGYTF
NA,NA,TRBV19,14,TRBJ1-6,TGTGCCAGTAGTATAGACGCCTATAATTCACCCCTCCACTTT,CASSIDAYNSPLHF
NA,TRBD1,TRBV29-1,14,TRBJ2-7,TGCAGCGTTGCAGTCAGCAGGGGGCGCGACGAGCAGTACTTC,CSVAVSRGRDEQYF
NA,TRBD1,TRBV11-2,13,TRBJ1-2,TGTGCCAGCACCGAGACAGGGGAGTTTGGCTACACCTTC,CASTETGEFGYTF
NA,NA,TRBV18,14,TRBJ1-5,TGTGCCAGTGCCGAAGCTTATAGCAATCAGCCCCAGCATTTT,CASAEAYSNQPQHF
NA,NA,TRBV2,12,TRBJ2-1,TGTGCCAGCAGTGAAGTGACATTTGGGTGGGTCTTC,CASSEVTFGWVF
NA,NA,TRBV10-2,12,TRBJ2-5,TGCGCCAGCTCCCCATCGGGCGAGACCCAGTACTTC,CASSPSGETQYF
NA,NA,TRBV27,15,TRBJ2-7,TGTGCCAGCAGTCCAATGGGGGGAAGCTCCTACGAGCAGTACTTC,CASSPMGGSSYEQYF
NA,NA,TRBV4-1,15,TRBJ1-3,TGCGCCAGCAGCCAAGCCGGAATTTCTGGAAACACCATATATTTT,CASSQAGISGNTIYF
NA,NA,TRBV11-2,14,TRBJ2-5,TGTGCCAGCAGCTTAAGATCCAGCGGGGAGACCCAGTACTTC,CASSLRSSGETQYF
NA,NA,TRBV5-4,15,TRBJ2-1,TGTGCCAGCAGTGACAACCGAATATCCTACAATGAGCAGTTCTTC,CASSDNRISYNEQFF